What follows are 7 T cell receptor beta chains derived from one specimen sequenced in a study of T cell repertoires in cytomegalovirus infection (dated by TCRdb to about 2019). No antigens are known for them. The treatment or condition tag for this specimen amounts to: in vitro stimulation with specific CMV peptide epitopes to enrich CMV-specific T cells. These reads were obtained on an Illumina HiSeq 1500. TCRdb reanalyzed the raw reads on its own, using fastp at Q25 for trimming and MiXCR for clone calling, and kept in-frame beta chains. Each record represents a unique CDR3 protein, reported with the most common genes and DNA among its rows. The sample includes about 280,000 distinct CDR3 sequences, with about 20% observed a single time. The leading ten clones occupy roughly a fifth of the sample. The specimen comprised cultured PBMCs, sampled from culture after CMV antigen stimulation. These receptors were collected from a human donor in good health (CMV status not recorded). Some clones in this sample may be carry-over from other donors' samples.

The chain joins TRBV28 to TRBJ2-2; maybe TRBD2 (6 bases). The CDR3 length is 15 residues. V was cut by 6 bases and J by 0 bases, with 11 bases left in between. CDR1 is MDHEN, CDR2 SYDVKM, per germline. In nucleotides, the CDR3 is TGTGCCAGCAGGGATAGCGGAACGAACACCGGGGAGCTGTTTTTT. Translation: CASRDSGTNTGELFF.

This clonotype has just a few counts. One base away lies a much larger clone, so this may be a sequencing read error. CDR3 residues: CASSLQTYGYTF. The CDR3 bases are TGTGCCAGCAGCTTACAGACCTATGGCTACACCTTC. The chain uses TRBV7-9 and TRBJ1-2, with unresolved D. Germline-derived CDR1 and CDR2 are SEHNR and FQNEAQ (reference sequence). Trimming removed 2 bases at V and 4 bases at J, with 5 bases between. CDR3 size: 12 residues.

The chain has TRBV12-3 or TRBV12-4 and TRBJ2-7, with 7 bases identical to TRBD1. The V gene end was trimmed by 6 bases and the J gene end by 5 bases; junction bases not matched to a gene: 4. The CDR3 spans 12 residues. The CDR3 region is CASSPGQNEQYF. CDR3 coding DNA: TGTGCCAGCAGCCCGGGACAGAACGAGCAGTACTTC.

This clonotype was recorded a few times. J is TRBJ2-1 and V is TRBV19; 8 bases fit TRBD2. Germline CDR1 and CDR2: LNHDA and SQIVND (reference sequence). CDR3 length: 16 amino acids. J was trimmed by 4 bases and V by 4 bases; bases with no gene match: 9. The CDR3 coding sequence is TGTGCCAGTAGTACCGACGGGACTAGGACGTACAATGAGCAGTTCTTC. It yields the protein CASSTDGTRTYNEQFF. Based on the CDR3 plus reference TRBV19 and TRBJ2-1, the full variable domain is DGGITQSPKYLFRKEGQNVTLSCEQNLNHDAMYWYRQDPGQGLRLIYYSQIVNDFQKGDIAEGYSVSREKKESFPLTVTSAQKNPTAFYLCASSTDGTRTYNEQFFGPGTRLTVL.

This sequence joins TRBV12-3 or TRBV12-4 and TRBJ1-2, with D possibly TRBD1 on 5 matching bases. The V end lost 6 bases, the J end lost 7 bases, and 12 bases lay between the germline ends. The CDR3 sequence is 12 residues long. CDR3 residues: CASRSGGAGYTF. CDR3 DNA: TGTGCCAGCAGGTCAGGAGGGGCTGGCTACACCTTC.

This clonotype was seen more than once but under ten times. V gene TRBV4-1 combines with J gene TRBJ2-3, with 8 nucleotides matching TRBD2. V gave up 5 bases and J gave up 0 bases; unmatched junction bases: 4. The CDR3 has 15 amino acids. Germline V gene lookup returns CDR1 MGHRA and CDR2 YSYEKL. The CDR3 loop is CASSSREGSTDTQYF. In DNA, the CDR3 is TGCGCCAGCAGCTCCCGGGAGGGCAGCACAGATACGCAGTATTTT.

This clonotype has ten or more counts. The chain carries TRBV7-6 and TRBJ2-7; 12 bases match TRBD2. The trim removed 4 bases at V and 5 bases at J, leaving 6 bases unmatched. This CDR3 is built from 15 residues. CDR1 SGHVS and CDR2 FNYEAQ come from the germline V gene. CDR3 in DNA: TGTGCCAGCAGCTACCGGACTAGCGGGGACCACGAGCAGTACTTC. Translation: CASSYRTSGDHEQYF.